This T cell receptor beta chain derives from a study of CD8 T cells in ankylosing spondylitis. The study, taken as a whole, reports: Peripheral blood held disease-linked clones only at relatively low frequency, and these were CD8+. Past research had described some motif variants in reactive arthritis synovial fluid and blood.

Quantitative 5'-RACE with molecular barcodes generated TCR beta libraries. Each CDR3 protein gets one entry after TCRdb re-called the 5' RACE reads with MiXCR. The top ten hold 4.3% of the sample, which has over 150,000 distinct CDR3 sequences, about 18% seen once. This clonotype has ten or more counts. Its antigen is still unknown. The ends were cut back, 7 bases at V and 3 bases at J, with 16 bases in the middle. CDR1 and CDR2 from the germline V gene are MNHEY and SVGEGT. There are 14 residues in the CDR3. Sequenced material: blood, either unsorted or a sorted T cell fraction (not recorded which). This chain links TRBV6-2 or TRBV6-3 with TRBJ2-7; a possible D gene is TRBD1 (5 bases). The clonotype originates from a male donor aged 10 to 30 with ankylosing spondylitis or in good health (not recorded which). The CDR3 reads CASNSDARGYEQYF. The CDR3, as DNA: TGTGCCAGCAACTCCGACGCTAGGGGCTACGAGCAGTACTTC.